This TCR beta chain is drawn from a study of T cells in Graves' hyperthyroidism and ophthalmopathy. Study-level findings and limits: The model's output predicted ophthalmopathy at a median of about 6.5 months prior to onset. Stable hyperthyroidism was told apart from ophthalmopathy by a model built on 13 V-J features.

Germline CDR1 WSHSY, CDR2 SAAADI. The CDR3 has 12 amino acids. Between the trimmed V and J ends, which lost 5 bases and 5 bases, there was a span of 9 bases. There were TCR beta CDR3 regions amplified from RNA transcripts. First-round RT-PCR of the TCR CDR3 relied on the HTBI primer set. One entry per CDR3 protein, called by TCRdb with MiXCR from the multiplex PCR reads. The table lists roughly 500,000 distinct CDR3 sequences, around 43% of them singletons. Many counts were recorded for this clonotype. Its antigen is still unknown. Uncontrolled infections, other autoimmune diseases, pregnancy or lactation led to exclusion of patients.

Specimen: peripheral blood or thyroid tissue (not recorded which). V usage is TRBV10-2 and J usage is TRBJ1-1; the D is unclear. This receptor was taken from an adult woman with Graves' disease, either hyperthyroidism or ophthalmopathy (not recorded which). In DNA, the CDR3 is TGCGCCAGCAGTCCAACCGTAACTGAAGCTTTCTTT. It encodes CASSPTVTEAFF.